This TCR beta chain is from a study of metastatic and nonmetastatic thyroid tumors (dated by TCRdb to the early 2020s). Study-level background: The researchers compared repertoires between peripheral blood samples and tumor or nodule tissue samples from patients with malignant or benign thyroid disease.

None of the patients had been given any treatment before thyroid surgery. Using T-cell receptor beta sequencing, the study looked back at clinical samples from patients collected from about 2012 to 2018. The library was generated by PCR. Data came from an Illumina HiSeq 4000. The TCR beta-chain CDR3 region of each patient was profiled by high-throughput sequencing. The study's own analysis went as follows. Drawing on CDR3 differences between clinicopathological groups, the researchers built a classifier meant to tell apart patients with distant-metastatic papillary thyroid cancer. Repertoire diversity was assessed with the Shannon index, and tumor-blood repertoire similarity with the Morisita-Horn index. Using fastp trimming at Q25 and MiXCR clonotype assembly, TCRdb reanalyzed the public sequencing data and kept in-frame beta chains. In this record, the V and J calls reflect TCRdb's handling and not the investigators' own analysis. The sample yields approximately 7,100 clones; 32% were counted once. The ten biggest clones cover roughly a tenth of the sample.

V is reduced by 3 bases and J by 4 bases, leaving a spacing of 4 bases between them. From cysteine to phenylalanine, the CDR3 is 11 amino acids long. CDR3 DNA only is kept here, 33 bases in frame from base 1. Per the germline V gene, SGHRS is the CDR1 and YFSETQ is the CDR2. Points the paper makes about the study in general: TCR beta diversity was reported as significantly higher in malignant tumors than in benign nodules, in both blood and tumor samples.

This clone was detected only a few times. Its specific antigen is unknown. Qualities for individual bases were not recorded, and no much larger clone is one base off. Sequencing was done on a sample of tumor tissue. The receptor's source is a female donor with papillary thyroid cancer or a benign thyroid nodule (not recorded which). Some clones in this sample may be carry-over from other donors' samples. This sequence uses TRBV5-1 and TRBJ1-2; there is no confident call for the D gene. The sequenced DNA: TGCGCCAGCAGCTCAGGCTATGGCTACACCTTC. Its amino acids are CASSSGYGYTF. This CDR3, with the reference TRBV5-1 and TRBJ1-2 proteins standing in past its ends, gives the full variable domain KAGVTQTPRYLIKTRGQQVTLSCSPISGHRSVSWYQQTPGQGLQFLFEYFSETQRNKGNFPGRFSGRQFSNSRSEMNVSTLELGDSALYLCASSSGYGYTFGSGTRLTVV.